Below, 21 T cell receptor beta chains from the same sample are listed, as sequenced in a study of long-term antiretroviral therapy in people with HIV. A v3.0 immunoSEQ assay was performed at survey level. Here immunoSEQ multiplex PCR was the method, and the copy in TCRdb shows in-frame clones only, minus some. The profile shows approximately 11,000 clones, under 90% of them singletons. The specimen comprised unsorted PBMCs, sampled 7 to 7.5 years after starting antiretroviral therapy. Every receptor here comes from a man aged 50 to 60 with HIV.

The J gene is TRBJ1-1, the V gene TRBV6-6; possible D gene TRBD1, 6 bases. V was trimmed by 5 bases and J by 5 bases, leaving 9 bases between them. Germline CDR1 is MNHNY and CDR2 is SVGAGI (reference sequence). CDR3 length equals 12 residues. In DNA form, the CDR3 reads TGTGCCAGCAGTGCAGGGGAAACTGAAGCTTTCTTT. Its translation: CASSAGETEAFF.

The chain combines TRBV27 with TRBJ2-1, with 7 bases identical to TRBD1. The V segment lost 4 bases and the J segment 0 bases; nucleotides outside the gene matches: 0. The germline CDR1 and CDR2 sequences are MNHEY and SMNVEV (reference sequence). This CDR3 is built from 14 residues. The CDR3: CASSSGGSYNEQFF. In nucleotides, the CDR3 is TGTGCCAGCAGTTCAGGGGGCTCCTACAATGAGCAGTTCTTC.

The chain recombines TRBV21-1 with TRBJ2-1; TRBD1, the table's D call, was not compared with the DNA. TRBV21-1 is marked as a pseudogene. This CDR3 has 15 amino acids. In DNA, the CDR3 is TGTGCCAGCAGCAACGACCAGGTTCACTACAATGAGCAGTTCTTC. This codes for CASSNDQVHYNEQFF.

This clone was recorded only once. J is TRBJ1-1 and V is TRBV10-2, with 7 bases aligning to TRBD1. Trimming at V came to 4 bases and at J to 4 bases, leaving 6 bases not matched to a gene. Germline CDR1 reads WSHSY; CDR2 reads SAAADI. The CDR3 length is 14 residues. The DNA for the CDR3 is TGCGCCAGCAGTGCAGAGGGGGCTCCCACTGAAGCTTTCTTT. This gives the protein CASSAEGAPTEAFF.

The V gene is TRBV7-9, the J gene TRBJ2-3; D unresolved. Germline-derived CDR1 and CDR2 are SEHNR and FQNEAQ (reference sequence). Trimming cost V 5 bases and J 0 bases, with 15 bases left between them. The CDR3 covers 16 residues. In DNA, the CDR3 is TGTGCCAGCAGCCCCTTGGGCAGTTCTAGCACAGATACGCAGTATTTT. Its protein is CASSPLGSSSTDTQYF.

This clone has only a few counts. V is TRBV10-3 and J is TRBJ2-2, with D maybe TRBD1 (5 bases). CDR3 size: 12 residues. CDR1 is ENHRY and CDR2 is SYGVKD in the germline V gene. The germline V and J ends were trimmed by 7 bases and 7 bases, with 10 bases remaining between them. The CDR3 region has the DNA TGTGCCATCAAGCAGGGCGGCGGGGAGCTGTTTTTT. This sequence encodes CAIKQGGGELFF.

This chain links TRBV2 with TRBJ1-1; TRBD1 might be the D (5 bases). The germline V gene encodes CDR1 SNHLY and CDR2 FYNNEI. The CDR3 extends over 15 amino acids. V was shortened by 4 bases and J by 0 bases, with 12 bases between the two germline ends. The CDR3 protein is CASSVTRQLNTEAFF. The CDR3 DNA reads TGTGCCAGCAGTGTTACCCGACAGTTGAACACTGAAGCTTTCTTT.

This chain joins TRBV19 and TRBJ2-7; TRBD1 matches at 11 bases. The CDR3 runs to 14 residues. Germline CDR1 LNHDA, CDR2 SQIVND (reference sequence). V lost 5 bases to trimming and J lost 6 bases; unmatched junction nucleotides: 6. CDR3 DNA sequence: TGTGCCAGTAGTCCCGGGACAGGGGGTTCCGAGCAGTACTTC. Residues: CASSPGTGGSEQYF.

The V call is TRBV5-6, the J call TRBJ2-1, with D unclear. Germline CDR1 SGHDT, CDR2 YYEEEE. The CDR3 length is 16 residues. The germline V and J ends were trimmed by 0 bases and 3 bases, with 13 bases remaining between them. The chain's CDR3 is CASSLGHFDFYNEQFF. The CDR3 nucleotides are TGTGCCAGCAGCTTGGGGCATTTCGACTTCTACAATGAGCAGTTCTTC.

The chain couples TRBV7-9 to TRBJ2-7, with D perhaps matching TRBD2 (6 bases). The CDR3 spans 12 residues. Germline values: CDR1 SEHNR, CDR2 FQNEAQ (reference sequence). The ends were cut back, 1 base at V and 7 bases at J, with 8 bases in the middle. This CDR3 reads CASSLGGVEQYF. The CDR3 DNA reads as TGTGCCAGCAGCTTAGGGGGGGTTGAGCAGTACTTC.

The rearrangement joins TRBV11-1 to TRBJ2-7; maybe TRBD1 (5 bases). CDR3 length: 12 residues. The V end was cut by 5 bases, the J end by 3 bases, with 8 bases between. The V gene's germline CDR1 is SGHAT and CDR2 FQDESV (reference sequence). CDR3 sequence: CASSLDIYEQYF. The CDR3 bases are TGTGCCAGCAGCCTGGACATCTACGAGCAGTACTTC.

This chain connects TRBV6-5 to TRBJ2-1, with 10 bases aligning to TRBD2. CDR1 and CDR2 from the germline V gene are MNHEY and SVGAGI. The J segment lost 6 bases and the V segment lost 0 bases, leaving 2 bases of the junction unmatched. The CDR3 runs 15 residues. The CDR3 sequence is CASSYSRTSGNEQFF. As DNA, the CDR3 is TGTGCCAGCAGTTACTCTCGGACTAGCGGCAATGAGCAGTTCTTC.

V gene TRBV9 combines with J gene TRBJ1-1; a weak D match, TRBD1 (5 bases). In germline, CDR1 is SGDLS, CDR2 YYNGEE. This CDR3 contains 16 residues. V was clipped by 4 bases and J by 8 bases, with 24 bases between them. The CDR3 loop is CASSPGTFSGVEEAFF. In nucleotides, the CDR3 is TGTGCCAGCAGCCCCGGGACGTTTTCGGGGGTAGAAGAAGCTTTCTTT.

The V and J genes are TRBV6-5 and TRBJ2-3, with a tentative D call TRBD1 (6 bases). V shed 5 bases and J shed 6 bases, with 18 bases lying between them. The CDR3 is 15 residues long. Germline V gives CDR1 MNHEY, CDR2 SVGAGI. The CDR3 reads CASSPRGPGVDTQYF. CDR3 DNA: TGTGCCAGCAGTCCCAGGGGTCCCGGAGTGGATACGCAGTATTTT.

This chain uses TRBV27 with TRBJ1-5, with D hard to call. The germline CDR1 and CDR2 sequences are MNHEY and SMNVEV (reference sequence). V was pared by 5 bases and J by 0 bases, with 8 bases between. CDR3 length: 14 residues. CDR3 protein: CASSRVYSNQPQHF. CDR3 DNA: TGTGCCAGCAGTAGGGTTTATAGCAATCAGCCCCAGCATTTT.

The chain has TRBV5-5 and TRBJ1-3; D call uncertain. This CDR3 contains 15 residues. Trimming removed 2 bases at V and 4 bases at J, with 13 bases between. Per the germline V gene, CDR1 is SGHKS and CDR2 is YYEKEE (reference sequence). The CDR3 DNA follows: TGTGCCAGCAGCTTTTTTGGAGGAGGAGGAAACACCATATATTTT. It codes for CASSFFGGGGNTIYF.

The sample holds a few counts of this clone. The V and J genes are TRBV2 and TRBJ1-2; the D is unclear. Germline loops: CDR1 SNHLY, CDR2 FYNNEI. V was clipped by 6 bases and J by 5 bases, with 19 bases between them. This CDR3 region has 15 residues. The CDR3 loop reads CASSAGPLPNYGYTF. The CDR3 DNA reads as TGTGCCAGCAGCGCCGGACCGCTTCCAAATTATGGCTACACCTTC.

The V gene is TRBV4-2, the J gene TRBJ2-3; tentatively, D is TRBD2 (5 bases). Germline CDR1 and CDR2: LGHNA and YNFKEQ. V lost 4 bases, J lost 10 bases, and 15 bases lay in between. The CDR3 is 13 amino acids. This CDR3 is CASSPLLEEAQYF. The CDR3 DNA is TGTGCCAGCAGCCCCCTCCTGGAGGAGGCGCAGTATTTT.

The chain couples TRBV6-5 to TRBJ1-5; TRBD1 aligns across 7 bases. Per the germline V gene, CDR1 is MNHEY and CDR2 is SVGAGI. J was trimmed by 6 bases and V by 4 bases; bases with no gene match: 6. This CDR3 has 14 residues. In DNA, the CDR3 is TGTGCCAGCAGTTCGACAGGGCTTAGTCAGCCCCAGCATTTT. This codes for CASSSTGLSQPQHF.

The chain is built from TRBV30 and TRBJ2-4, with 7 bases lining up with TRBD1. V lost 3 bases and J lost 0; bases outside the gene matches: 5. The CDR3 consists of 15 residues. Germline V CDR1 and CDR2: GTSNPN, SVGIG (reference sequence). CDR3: CAWSGTVLAKNIQYF. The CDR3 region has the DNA TGTGCCTGGAGCGGGACAGTGCTAGCCAAAAACATTCAGTACTTC.

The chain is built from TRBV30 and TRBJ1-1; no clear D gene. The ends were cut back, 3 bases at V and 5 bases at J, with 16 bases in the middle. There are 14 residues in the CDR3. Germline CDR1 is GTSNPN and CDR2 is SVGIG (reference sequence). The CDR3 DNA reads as TGTGCCTGGAGCCCCTCGATAGGACGGACTGAAGCTTTCTTT. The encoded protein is CAWSPSIGRTEAFF.